The next 16 T cell receptor beta chains were all read from a single sample in a study of T cells in Graves' hyperthyroidism and ophthalmopathy. It was RNA transcripts that yielded the amplified TCR beta CDR3 regions. The TCR CDR3 first-round RT-PCR relied on the HTBI primer set. TCRdb reanalysed the multiplex PCR reads using MiXCR and keeps one entry per CDR3 protein. The sample includes around 350,000 distinct CDR3 sequences, 13% to 15% seen only once; the top ten take around 20%. Sequencing used blood. The receptors stem from a woman between 25 and 40 years old with Graves' ophthalmopathy.

The rearrangement joins TRBV20-1 to TRBJ1-2; 7 bases align to TRBD1. The J segment lost 7 bases and the V segment lost 3 bases, leaving 8 bases of the junction unmatched. CDR1 is DFQATT and CDR2 is SNEGSKA in the germline V gene (reference sequence). CDR3 size: 13 residues. In DNA, the CDR3 is TGCAGTGCTAGGGGCCCGACAGGGTTTGGCTACACCTTC. Translated: CSARGPTGFGYTF.

The rearrangement uses TRBV3-1 and TRBJ1-4; a possible D gene is TRBD1 (5 bases). V lost 8 bases to trimming and J lost 4 bases, with 17 bases between them. Germline V CDR1 and CDR2: LGHDT, YNNKEL (reference sequence). There are 15 residues in the CDR3. In nucleotides, the CDR3 is TGTGCCAGCTCCGAAGGTTTCGGGGGTAATGAAAAACTGTTTTTT. It translates to CASSEGFGGNEKLFF. Full variable domain (rest looked up from reference TRBV3-1 and TRBJ1-4): DTAVSQTPKYLVTQMGNDKSIKCEQNLGHDTMYWYKQDSKKFLKIMFSYNNKELIINETVPNRFSPKSPDKAHLNLHINSLELGDSAVYFCASSEGFGGNEKLFFGSGTQLSVL.

The chain combines TRBV6-2 or TRBV6-3 with TRBJ2-3, with 7 bases lining up with TRBD1. The CDR3 is made up of 20 amino acids. V lost 3 bases and J lost 0; bases outside the gene matches: 18. The germline V gene encodes CDR1 MNHEY and CDR2 SVGEGT. CDR3 sequence (DNA): TGTGCCAGCAGTTATTCTACCTGGACAGGCCTAGATTCTAGCACAGATACGCAGTATTTT. Its translation: CASSYSTWTGLDSSTDTQYF.

This clonotype was detected many times. The chain carries TRBV18 and TRBJ2-1, with D perhaps TRBD1 (5 bases). Trimming shortened V by 3 bases and J by 6 bases, and 15 bases separated the two germline ends. Germline V lookup: CDR1 KGHSH, CDR2 LQKENI. This CDR3 spans 15 amino acids. The CDR3 nucleotides read TGTGCCAGCTCACCGGGCAGGGCTTTAGGCAATGAGCAGTTCTTC. As protein: CASSPGRALGNEQFF.

This clonotype was observed many times. The V and J genes are TRBV20-1 and TRBJ2-3; 7 positions agree with TRBD2. Germline V gene lookup returns CDR1 DFQATT and CDR2 SNEGSKA (reference sequence). The ends lost 4 bases at V and 1 base at J; junction bases unmatched: 2. This CDR3 comprises 13 residues. The CDR3 sequence: CSAILAGTDTQYF. DNA of the CDR3: TGCAGTGCTATCCTAGCGGGCACAGATACGCAGTATTTT.

V and J are TRBV7-9 and TRBJ1-4; 7 nucleotides line up with TRBD1. Per germline, CDR1 SEHNR and CDR2 FQNEAQ (reference sequence). CDR3 length: 14 residues. V was clipped by 5 bases and J by 8 bases; unmatched bases: 8. As DNA, the CDR3 is TGTGCCAGCAGCACCCGACAGGGTCGGGAAAAACTGTTTTTT. It translates to CASSTRQGREKLFF.

This clonotype showed up many times. This chain connects TRBV29-1 to TRBJ1-5; a possible D gene is TRBD1 (5 bases). The CDR3 spans 13 residues. The germline V gene has CDR1 SQVTM and CDR2 ANQGSEA. V lost 6 bases to trimming and J lost 4 bases, with 13 bases between them. This chain's CDR3 is CSVGQGLNQPQHF. CDR3 bases: TGCAGCGTCGGTCAGGGCCTTAATCAGCCCCAGCATTTT.

This clonotype came up a few times. The chain joins TRBV6-5 to TRBJ1-3; possible D gene TRBD1, 5 bases. Germline-derived CDR1 and CDR2 are MNHEY and SVGAGI. Between the trimmed V and J ends, which lost 2 bases and 2 bases, there was a span of 10 bases. The CDR3 consists of 15 residues. CDR3 in DNA: TGTGCCAGCAGTTACGACCGACAGACTGGAAACACCATATATTTT. It codes for CASSYDRQTGNTIYF.

This clonotype was recorded at least ten times. V gene TRBV5-1 combines with J gene TRBJ1-1, with D tentatively TRBD1 (6 bases). The CDR3 is 14 residues long. V was trimmed by 1 base and J by 4 bases, leaving 11 bases between them. Germline V gives CDR1 SGHRS, CDR2 YFSETQ. CDR3 DNA sequence: TGCGCCAGCAGCTTGCGTGGGGGCCCCACTGAAGCTTTCTTT. It yields the protein CASSLRGGPTEAFF.

This clonotype was seen many times. This rearrangement joins TRBV5-6 to TRBJ2-7; D might be TRBD1 (5 bases). The germline V gene has CDR1 SGHDT and CDR2 YYEEEE. V gave up 2 bases and J gave up 0 bases, with 9 bases separating them. This CDR3 has 14 residues. CDR3 sequence reads: CASSLAGISYEQYF. The CDR3 DNA reads as TGTGCCAGCAGCTTAGCAGGGATCTCCTACGAGCAGTACTTC.

This clonotype was recorded many times. This chain joins TRBV18 and TRBJ2-1; D possibly matches TRBD1 or TRBD2 (5 bases each). V lost 3 bases, J lost 4 bases, and 13 bases lay in between. The CDR3 is 15 residues long. Germline CDR1 and CDR2: KGHSH and LQKENI. For the CDR3, the DNA is TGTGCCAGCTCACCTCCCGGGACCGGATACAATGAGCAGTTCTTC. Its protein is CASSPPGTGYNEQFF. The full variable domain, completed using reference TRBV18 and TRBJ2-1, is NAGVMQNPRHLVRRRGQEARLRCSPMKGHSHVYWYRQLPEEGLKFMVYLQKENIIDESGMPKERFSAEFPKEGPSILRIQQVVRGDSAAYFCASSPPGTGYNEQFFGPGTRLTVL.

The J gene is TRBJ2-7, the V gene TRBV30, with 9 bases that match TRBD1. The trim removed 2 bases at V and 3 bases at J, leaving 5 bases unmatched. CDR1 is GTSNPN and CDR2 is SVGIG in the germline V gene (reference sequence). This CDR3 is 14 amino acids long. CDR3 loop: CAWSLGTGNYEQYF. The CDR3 bases are TGTGCCTGGAGTTTGGGGACAGGGAACTACGAGCAGTACTTC. Filled out from reference TRBV30 and TRBJ2-7, the complete variable domain reads SQTIHQWPATLVQPVGSPLSLECTVEGTSNPNLYWYRQAAGRGLQLLFYSVGIGQISSEVPQNLSASRPQDRQFILSSKKLLLSDSGFYLCAWSLGTGNYEQYFGPGTRLTVT.

J is TRBJ1-1 and V is TRBV20-1; the D gene is possibly TRBD1 (5 bases). The length of the CDR3 is 13 residues. Germline V gene lookup returns CDR1 DFQATT and CDR2 SNEGSKA (reference sequence). V shed 6 bases and J shed 4 bases, with 15 bases lying between them. This CDR3 reads CSAGQGRGTEAFF. Here the CDR3 DNA reads TGCAGTGCCGGCCAGGGTCGGGGCACTGAAGCTTTCTTT.

This clonotype was seen a handful of times. This chain joins TRBV7-8 and TRBJ2-3, with TRBD1 matching 9 bases. The CDR3 has 14 amino acids. The junction had 5 bases not matched to a gene; V was cut back by 5 bases and J by 5 bases. CDR1 is SGHVS, CDR2 FQNEAQ, per germline. CDR3 region: CASSKTGGGDTQYF. The CDR3 DNA reads as TGTGCCAGCAGCAAGACAGGGGGTGGAGATACGCAGTATTTT.

This clonotype has at least ten counts. This chain uses TRBV20-1 with TRBJ2-3; 10 nucleotides align to TRBD2. Per the germline V gene, CDR1 is DFQATT and CDR2 is SNEGSKA (reference sequence). The CDR3 loop spans 15 amino acids. V shed 2 bases and J 2 bases; nucleotides not matched to a gene: 4. In DNA, the CDR3 is TGCAGTGCTAGAAGGACTAGCGGATTCACAGATACGCAGTATTTT. Translating it yields CSARRTSGFTDTQYF.

The table lists this clonotype with a few counts. The DNA for the CDR3 is TGCAGTGCTAGAACAGGGCTAGCCTACGAGCAGTACTTC. This translates into CSARTGLAYEQYF. The chain couples TRBV20-1 to TRBJ2-7, with D possibly TRBD1 on 6 matching bases. The length of the CDR3 is 13 residues. Trimming pared 2 bases from V and 2 bases from J, leaving 10 bases between. Germline lookup yields CDR1 DFQATT and CDR2 SNEGSKA (reference sequence).